This is a list of T cell receptor beta chains from one sample in a study of T cell responses to AZD1222 COVID-19 vaccine. Profiled with immunoSEQ multiplex PCR; TCRdb holds only in-frame clones, not every one. Of approximately 110,000 clones in the sample, about 80% are singletons; the top ten hold around 5.1%. The material sequenced was peripheral blood, taken on day 0 of AZD1222 vaccination. The receptor source for this set is an adult in good health. Each CDR3 is given with its conserved first and last residue. A D gene is named only where the DNA matches it firmly. Not all rows give a size; the values are once, few, many and, for expanded clones, a class.

D,V,J,size,DNA,CDR3
NA,TRBV12-3/TRBV12-4,TRBJ2-7,NA,TGTGCCAGCAGTTTACTCAGGGTCGAGCAGTACTTC,CASSLLRVEQYF
NA,TRBV27,TRBJ1-5,NA,TGTGCCAGCAGTTCAGATATGGGGGGGCGGAATCAGCCCCAGCATTTT,CASSSDMGGRNQPQHF
NA,TRBV3-1/TRBV3-2,TRBJ1-1,NA,TGTGCCAGCAGCCAAGATTGGGCGAACACTGAAGCTTTCTTT,CASSQDWANTEAFF
NA,TRBV19,TRBJ1-2,NA,TGTGCCAGTAGTATGAGGGTCCCTAACTATGGCTACACCTTC,CASSMRVPNYGYTF
NA,TRBV7-9,TRBJ1-2,NA,TGTGCCAGCAAAGGATCTGGCTACACCTTC,CASKGSGYTF
TRBD1,TRBV19,TRBJ1-2,NA,TGTGCCAGCCACCGGGACAGGGGGCGAAGTGGCTACACCTTC,CASHRDRGRSGYTF
NA,TRBV5-1,TRBJ1-5,few,TGCGCCAGCAGCTTGACTGGGGTTCGGGAAGGGGCCCAGCATTTT,CASSLTGVREGAQHF
NA,TRBV5-1,TRBJ2-7,NA,TGCGCCAGCAGCCCGGGGACGTTATCCTACGAGCAGTACTTC,CASSPGTLSYEQYF
TRBD2,TRBV7-3,TRBJ2-1,NA,TGTGCCAGCAGCCCAGGGGCTAGCGGGGGATACAATGAGCAGTTCTTC,CASSPGASGGYNEQFF
TRBD2,TRBV5-4,TRBJ2-7,NA,TGTGCCAGCAGCTTCACCGGGACTAGTCGGTTCGAGCAGTACTTC,CASSFTGTSRFEQYF
NA,TRBV19,TRBJ1-4,NA,TGTGCCAGTAGTATCTTCGGGACAACTAATGAAAAACTGTTTTTT,CASSIFGTTNEKLFF
NA,TRBV6-2/TRBV6-3,TRBJ2-7,NA,TGTGCCAGCAGTTCGACCGAGGGACGGACGTCCTACGAGCAGTACTTC,CASSSTEGRTSYEQYF
NA,TRBV10-1,TRBJ1-4,once,TGCGCCAGCAGTGAGTACGGTACTCGGGAAAAACTGTTTTTT,CASSEYGTREKLFF
TRBD2,TRBV7-9,TRBJ2-3,few,TGTGCCAGCAGCTTAGCCCGGACTAGCGAGGGAGATACGCAGTATTTT,CASSLARTSEGDTQYF
NA,TRBV5-1,TRBJ2-3,NA,TGCGCCAGCAACGGGGCCACAGATACGCAGTATTTT,CASNGATDTQYF
NA,TRBV4-1,TRBJ1-2,NA,TGCGCCAGCAGCCTGAACGAATATGGCTACACCTTC,CASSLNEYGYTF
TRBD1,TRBV18,TRBJ2-1,NA,TGTGCCAGCTCACCGGGGACAGGGGGTTACAATGAGCAGTTCTTC,CASSPGTGGYNEQFF
NA,TRBV7-2,TRBJ2-1,NA,TGTGCCAGCAGCGGTAAAAGTAGCTCCTACAATGAGCAGTTCTTC,CASSGKSSSYNEQFF
TRBD2,TRBV3-1/TRBV3-2,TRBJ2-1,NA,TGTGCCAGCAGCCGGACTAGCGGGGGGTTCAGTGAGCAGTTCTTC,CASSRTSGGFSEQFF
TRBD1,TRBV4-1,TRBJ1-1,NA,TGCGCCAGCAGCCACCGCACCCTCGGGACAGGGGCTAACACTGAAGCTTTCTTT,CASSHRTLGTGANTEAFF
NA,TRBV5-4,TRBJ1-4,NA,TGTGCCAGCAGACCTGACAGCACAACTAATGAAAAACTGTTTTTT,CASRPDSTTNEKLFF
TRBD1,TRBV7-6,TRBJ2-1,once,TGTGCCAGCAGCTTAGGTTCTCAGGGGGCGAGGAATGAGCAGTTCTTC,CASSLGSQGARNEQFF
TRBD1,TRBV7-9,TRBJ2-7,NA,TGTGCCAGCAGTTACCGACAGGGTGACGAGCAGTACTTC,CASSYRQGDEQYF
NA,TRBV9,TRBJ1-2,few,TGTGCCAGCAGCGTAGGATGGGGGATCAACTATGGCTACACCTTC,CASSVGWGINYGYTF
NA,TRBV18,TRBJ1-5,NA,TGTGCCAGCTCACCACGGGTAAATCAGCCCCAGCATTTT,CASSPRVNQPQHF
NA,TRBV30,TRBJ1-3,NA,TGTGCCTGGACCACCTCTGGAAACACCATATATTTT,CAWTTSGNTIYF
TRBD2,TRBV6-6,TRBJ2-5,NA,TGTGCCAGCAGTTACGAAGGACTAGCGGTCCGGGAGACCCAGTACTTC,CASSYEGLAVRETQYF
NA,TRBV10-1,TRBJ1-1,NA,TGCGCCAGCAGTGAAGTGAACACTGAAGCTTTCTTT,CASSEVNTEAFF
NA,TRBV2,TRBJ1-1,NA,TGTGCCAGCAGTGAAGGGTGGTCCTCTGAAGCTTTCTTT,CASSEGWSSEAFF
NA,TRBV27,TRBJ1-2,NA,TGTGCCAGCAGTTTAACCCCTAACTATGGCTACACCTTC,CASSLTPNYGYTF
NA,TRBV18,TRBJ1-1,NA,TGTGCCAGCTCACCAGGCGGGAGGAACACTGAAGCTTTCTTT,CASSPGGRNTEAFF
NA,TRBV9,TRBJ1-3,NA,TGTGCCAGCAGCGTAGGGGGTCCTGGAAACACCATATATTTT,CASSVGGPGNTIYF
TRBD1,TRBV29-1,TRBJ2-7,NA,TGCAGCGTTGAAGACCCACGGACAGGGGGTAACGAGCAGTACTTC,CSVEDPRTGGNEQYF
NA,TRBV5-6,TRBJ1-2,NA,TGTGCCAGCAGCGGTATACAGGGAATTGGGTATGGCTACACCTTC,CASSGIQGIGYGYTF
NA,TRBV5-1,TRBJ1-4,few,TGCGCCAGCAGCTTGGGCGATTTTGCGTTGGGTGAAAAACTGTTTTTT,CASSLGDFALGEKLFF
TRBD1,TRBV29-1,TRBJ1-2,NA,TGCAGCGTTACCTTTACAGGGGGCGGGGAATATGGCTACACCTTC,CSVTFTGGGEYGYTF
NA,TRBV5-4,TRBJ1-2,NA,TGTGCCAGCAGCCAGAGACAAGGCCCCTTCGCTTATAACTATGGCTACACCTTC,CASSQRQGPFAYNYGYTF
NA,TRBV11-3,TRBJ2-1,NA,TGTGCCAGCAGCCCCTCTAGTGGTTGGCGCTACAATGAGCAGTTCTTC,CASSPSSGWRYNEQFF
TRBD1,TRBV9,TRBJ1-1,NA,TGTGCCAGCAGCGCCAGCCGGGACAGGGGGCGAGGCACTGAAGCTTTCTTT,CASSASRDRGRGTEAFF
NA,TRBV6-5,TRBJ1-2,NA,TGTGCCAGCAGGATAGACAAGTCCTATGGCTACACCTTC,CASRIDKSYGYTF
TRBD1,TRBV6-5,TRBJ1-1,NA,TGTGCCAGCAGTTACGGGACAGGGGCGAACACTGAAGCTTTCTTT,CASSYGTGANTEAFF